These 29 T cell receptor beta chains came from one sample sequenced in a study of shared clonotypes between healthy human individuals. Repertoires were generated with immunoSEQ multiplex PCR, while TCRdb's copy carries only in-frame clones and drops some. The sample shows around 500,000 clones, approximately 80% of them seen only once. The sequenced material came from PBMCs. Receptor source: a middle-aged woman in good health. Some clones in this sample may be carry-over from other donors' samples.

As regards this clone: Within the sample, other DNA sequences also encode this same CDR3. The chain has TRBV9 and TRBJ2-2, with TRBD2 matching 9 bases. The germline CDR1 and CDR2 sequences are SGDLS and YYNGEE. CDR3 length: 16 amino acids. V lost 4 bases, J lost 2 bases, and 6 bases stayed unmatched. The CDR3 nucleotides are TGTGCCAGCAGCCCCCGACTAGCGGTAAACACCGGGGAGCTGTTTTTT. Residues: CASSPRLAVNTGELFF. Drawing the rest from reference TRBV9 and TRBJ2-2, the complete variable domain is DSGVTQTPKHLITATGQRVTLRCSPRSGDLSVYWYQQSLDQGLQFLIQYYNGEERAKGNILERFSAQQFPDLHSELNLSSLELGDSALYFCASSPRLAVNTGELFFGEGSRLTVL.

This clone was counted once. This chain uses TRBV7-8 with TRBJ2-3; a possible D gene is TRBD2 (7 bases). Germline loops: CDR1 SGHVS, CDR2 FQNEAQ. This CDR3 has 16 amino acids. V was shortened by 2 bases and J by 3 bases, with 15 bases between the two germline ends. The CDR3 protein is CASSLSGGDPTDTQYF. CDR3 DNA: TGTGCCAGCAGCTTATCGGGGGGCGATCCGACAGATACGCAGTATTTT.

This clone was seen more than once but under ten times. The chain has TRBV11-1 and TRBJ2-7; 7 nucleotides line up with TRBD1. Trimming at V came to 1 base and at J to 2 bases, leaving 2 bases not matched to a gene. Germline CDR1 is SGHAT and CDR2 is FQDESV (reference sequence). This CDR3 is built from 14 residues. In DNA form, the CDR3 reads TGTGCCAGCAGCTTAGTCGGGACAGCCTACGAGCAGTACTTC. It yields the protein CASSLVGTAYEQYF. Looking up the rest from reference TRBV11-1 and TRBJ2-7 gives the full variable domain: EAEVAQSPRYKITEKSQAVAFWCDPISGHATLYWYRQILGQGPELLVQFQDESVVDDSQLPKDRFSAERLKGVDSTLKIQPAELGDSAMYLCASSLVGTAYEQYFGPGTRLTVT.

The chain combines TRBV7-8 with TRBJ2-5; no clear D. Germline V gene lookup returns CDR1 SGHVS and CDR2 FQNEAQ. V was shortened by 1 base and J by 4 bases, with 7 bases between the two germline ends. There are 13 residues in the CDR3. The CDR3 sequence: CASSLGVTETQYF. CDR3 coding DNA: TGTGCCAGCAGCTTAGGGGTTACAGAGACCCAGTACTTC.

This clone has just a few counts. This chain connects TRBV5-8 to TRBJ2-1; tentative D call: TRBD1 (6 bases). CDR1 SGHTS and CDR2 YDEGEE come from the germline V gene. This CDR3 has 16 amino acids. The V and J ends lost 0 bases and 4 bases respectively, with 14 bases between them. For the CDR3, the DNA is TGTGCCAGCAGCTTGGCCCGGACAGCTCTTTACAATGAGCAGTTCTTC. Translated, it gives CASSLARTALYNEQFF.

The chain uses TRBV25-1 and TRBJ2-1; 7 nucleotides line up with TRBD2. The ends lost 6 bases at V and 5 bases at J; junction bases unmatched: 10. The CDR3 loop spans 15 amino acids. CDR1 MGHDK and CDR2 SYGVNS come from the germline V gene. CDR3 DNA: TGTGCCAGCAGGGCCCACGGTGGGGGGGACAATGAGCAGTTCTTC. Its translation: CASRAHGGGDNEQFF.

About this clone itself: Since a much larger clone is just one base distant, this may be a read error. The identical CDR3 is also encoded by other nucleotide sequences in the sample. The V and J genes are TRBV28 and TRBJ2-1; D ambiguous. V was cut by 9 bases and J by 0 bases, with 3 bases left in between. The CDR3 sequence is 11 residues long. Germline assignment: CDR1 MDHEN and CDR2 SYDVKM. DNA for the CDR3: TGTGCCAGTAGCTCCTACAATGAGCAGTTCTTC. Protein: CASSSYNEQFF.

The CDR3 DNA sequence: TGTGCCAGCAGCCCCCAGAGACAGGGGACGGCTAATGAAAAACTGTTTTTT. The encoded protein is CASSPQRQGTANEKLFF. The chain has TRBV5-5 and TRBJ1-4; TRBD1 aligns across 8 bases. Losses at the gene ends were 4 bases for V and 3 bases for J; bases not matched to a gene: 11. CDR3 length: 17 amino acids. In germline, CDR1 is SGHKS, CDR2 YYEKEE (reference sequence).

The CDR3 DNA reads TGCGCCAGCAGCCAAGGAGGGCTAGGCAGGCATGAGCAGTTCTTC. Amino acid sequence: CASSQGGLGRHEQFF. The chain is built from TRBV4-1 and TRBJ2-1, with D possibly matching TRBD2 (5 bases). V was trimmed by 1 base and J by 8 bases, leaving 15 bases between them. Per the germline V gene, CDR1 is MGHRA and CDR2 is YSYEKL. The CDR3 is 15 residues long.

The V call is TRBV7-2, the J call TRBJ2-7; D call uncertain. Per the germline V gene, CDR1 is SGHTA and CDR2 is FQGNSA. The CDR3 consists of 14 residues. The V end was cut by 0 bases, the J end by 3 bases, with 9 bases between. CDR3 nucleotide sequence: TGTGCCAGCAGCTTAGCGGGCAGGAGCTACGAGCAGTACTTC. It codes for CASSLAGRSYEQYF. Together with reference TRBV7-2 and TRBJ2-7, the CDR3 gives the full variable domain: GAGVSQSPSNKVTEKGKDVELRCDPISGHTALYWYRQSLGQGLEFLIYFQGNSAPDKSGLPSDRFSAERTGGSVSTLTIQRTQQEDSAVYLCASSLAGRSYEQYFGPGTRLTVT.

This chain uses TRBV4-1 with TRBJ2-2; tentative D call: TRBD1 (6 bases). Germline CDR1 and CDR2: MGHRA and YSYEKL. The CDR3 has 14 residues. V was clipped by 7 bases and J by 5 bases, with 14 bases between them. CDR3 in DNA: TGCGCCAGCACTGGGGGCCGTAATACCGGGGAGCTGTTTTTT. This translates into CASTGGRNTGELFF.

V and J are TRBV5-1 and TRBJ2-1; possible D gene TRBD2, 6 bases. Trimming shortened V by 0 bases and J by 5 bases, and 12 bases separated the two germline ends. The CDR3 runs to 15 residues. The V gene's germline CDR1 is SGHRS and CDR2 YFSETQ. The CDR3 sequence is CASSLVTSLNNEQFF. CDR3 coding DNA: TGCGCCAGCAGCTTGGTGACTAGTTTGAACAATGAGCAGTTCTTC.

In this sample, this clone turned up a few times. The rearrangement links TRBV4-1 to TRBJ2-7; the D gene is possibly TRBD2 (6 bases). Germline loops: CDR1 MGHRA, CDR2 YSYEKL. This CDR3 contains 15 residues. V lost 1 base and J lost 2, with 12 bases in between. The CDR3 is CASSQGGPGAYEQYF. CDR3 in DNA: TGCGCCAGCAGCCAAGGCGGCCCGGGGGCCTACGAGCAGTACTTC.

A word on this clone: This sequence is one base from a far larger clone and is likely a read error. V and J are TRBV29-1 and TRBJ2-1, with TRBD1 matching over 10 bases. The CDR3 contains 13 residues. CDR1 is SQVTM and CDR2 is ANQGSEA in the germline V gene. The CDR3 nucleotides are TGCAACGTCGGGACAGGGGTGGTCAATGAGCAGTTCTTC. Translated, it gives CNVGTGVVNEQFF.

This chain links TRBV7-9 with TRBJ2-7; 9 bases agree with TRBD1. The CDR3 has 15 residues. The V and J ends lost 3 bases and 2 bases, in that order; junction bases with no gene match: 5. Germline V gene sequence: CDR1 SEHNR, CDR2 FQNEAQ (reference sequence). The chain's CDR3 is CASSFGDRDTYEQYF. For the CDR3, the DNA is TGTGCCAGCAGCTTTGGGGACAGGGATACCTACGAGCAGTACTTC.

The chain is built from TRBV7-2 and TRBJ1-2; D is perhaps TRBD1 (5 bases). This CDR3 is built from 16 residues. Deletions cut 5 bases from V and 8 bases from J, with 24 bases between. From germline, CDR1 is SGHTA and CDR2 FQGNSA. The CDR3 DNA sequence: TGTGCCAGCAGCGCGGCGGGGCCCGAGGGCCTAAGGGGCTACACCTTC. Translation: CASSAAGPEGLRGYTF.

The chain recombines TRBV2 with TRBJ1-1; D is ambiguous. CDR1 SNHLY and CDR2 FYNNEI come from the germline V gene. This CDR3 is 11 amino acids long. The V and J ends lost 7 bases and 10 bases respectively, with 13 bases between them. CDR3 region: CASKWSGGAFF. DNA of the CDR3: TGTGCCAGCAAGTGGAGTGGCGGAGCTTTCTTT. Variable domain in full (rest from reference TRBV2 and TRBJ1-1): EPEVTQTPSHQVTQMGQEVILRCVPISNHLYFYWYRQILGQKVEFLVSFYNNEISEKSEIFDDQFSVERPDGSNFTLKIRSTKLEDSAMYFCASKWSGGAFFGQGTRLTVV.

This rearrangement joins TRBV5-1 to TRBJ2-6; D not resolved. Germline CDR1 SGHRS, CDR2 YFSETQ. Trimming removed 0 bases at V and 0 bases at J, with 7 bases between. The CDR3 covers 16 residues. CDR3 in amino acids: CASSLDSSSGANVLTF. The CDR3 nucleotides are TGCGCCAGCAGCTTGGACTCCAGCTCTGGGGCCAACGTCCTGACTTTC.

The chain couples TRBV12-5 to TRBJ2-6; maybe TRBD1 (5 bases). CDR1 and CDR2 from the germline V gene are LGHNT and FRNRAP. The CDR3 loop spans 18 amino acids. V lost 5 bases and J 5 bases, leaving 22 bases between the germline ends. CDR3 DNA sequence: TGTGCTAGTGGTACGAACCCTGCAGGACAAAGTCGGGCCAACGTCCTGACTTTC. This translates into CASGTNPAGQSRANVLTF. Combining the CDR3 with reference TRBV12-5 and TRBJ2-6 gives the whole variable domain DARVTQTPRHKVTEMGQEVTMRCQPILGHNTVFWYRQTMMQGLELLAYFRNRAPLDDSGMPKDRFSAEMPDATLATLKIQPSEPRDSAVYFCASGTNPAGQSRANVLTFGAGSRLTVL.

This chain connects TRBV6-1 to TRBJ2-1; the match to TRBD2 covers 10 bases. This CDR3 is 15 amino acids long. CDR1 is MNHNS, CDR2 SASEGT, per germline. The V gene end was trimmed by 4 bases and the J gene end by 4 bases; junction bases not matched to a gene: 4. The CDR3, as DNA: TGTGCCAGCAGTGCCGGACTAGCGGAATACAATGAGCAGTTCTTC. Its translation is CASSAGLAEYNEQFF.

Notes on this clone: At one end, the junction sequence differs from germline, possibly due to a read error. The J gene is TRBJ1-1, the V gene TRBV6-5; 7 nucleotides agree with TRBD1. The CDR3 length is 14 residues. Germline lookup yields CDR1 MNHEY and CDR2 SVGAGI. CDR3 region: CASSDSIETGRAFF. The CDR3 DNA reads TGTGCCAGCAGTGACTCGATTGAGACAGGGAGAGCTTTCTTT.

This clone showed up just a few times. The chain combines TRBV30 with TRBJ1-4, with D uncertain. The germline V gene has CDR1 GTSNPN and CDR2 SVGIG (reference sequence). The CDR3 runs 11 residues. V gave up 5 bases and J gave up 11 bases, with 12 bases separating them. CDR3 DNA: TGTGCCTGGCACCTCGGTCTCAAACTGTTTTTT. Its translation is CAWHLGLKLFF.

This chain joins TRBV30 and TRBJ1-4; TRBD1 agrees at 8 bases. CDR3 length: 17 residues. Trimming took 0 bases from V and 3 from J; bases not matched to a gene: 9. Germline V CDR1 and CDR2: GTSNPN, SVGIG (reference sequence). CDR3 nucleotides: TGTGCCTGGAGTGTATCGCAGGGGACAGGCCCTAATGAAAAACTGTTTTTT. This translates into CAWSVSQGTGPNEKLFF. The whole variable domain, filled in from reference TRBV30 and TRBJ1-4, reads SQTIHQWPATLVQPVGSPLSLECTVEGTSNPNLYWYRQAAGRGLQLLFYSVGIGQISSEVPQNLSASRPQDRQFILSSKKLLLSDSGFYLCAWSVSQGTGPNEKLFFGSGTQLSVL.

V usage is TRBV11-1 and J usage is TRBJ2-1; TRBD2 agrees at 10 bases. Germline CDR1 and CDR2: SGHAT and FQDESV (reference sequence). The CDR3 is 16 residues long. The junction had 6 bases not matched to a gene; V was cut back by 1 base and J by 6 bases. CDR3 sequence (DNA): TGTGCCAGCAGCTTAGGTTCGGCTAGCGGGAGCAATGAGCAGTTCTTC. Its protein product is CASSLGSASGSNEQFF.

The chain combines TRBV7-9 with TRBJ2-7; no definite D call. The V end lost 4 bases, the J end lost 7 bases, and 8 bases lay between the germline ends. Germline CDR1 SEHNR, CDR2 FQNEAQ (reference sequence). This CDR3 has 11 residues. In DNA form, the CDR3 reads TGTGCCAGCAGCTCCCTCCCGGAGCAGTACTTC. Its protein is CASSSLPEQYF.

The CDR3 reads CASSGQFGGAEQYF. The DNA for the CDR3 is TGTGCCAGCAGCGGACAGTTTGGGGGGGCGGAGCAGTACTTC. The chain employs TRBV9 and TRBJ2-7, with a weak D call TRBD2 (7 bases). The CDR3 runs to 14 residues. The ends were cut back, 3 bases at V and 7 bases at J, with 17 bases in the middle. Germline V gives CDR1 SGDLS, CDR2 YYNGEE. Complete variable domain (other parts from reference TRBV9 and TRBJ2-7): DSGVTQTPKHLITATGQRVTLRCSPRSGDLSVYWYQQSLDQGLQFLIQYYNGEERAKGNILERFSAQQFPDLHSELNLSSLELGDSALYFCASSGQFGGAEQYFGPGTRLTVT.

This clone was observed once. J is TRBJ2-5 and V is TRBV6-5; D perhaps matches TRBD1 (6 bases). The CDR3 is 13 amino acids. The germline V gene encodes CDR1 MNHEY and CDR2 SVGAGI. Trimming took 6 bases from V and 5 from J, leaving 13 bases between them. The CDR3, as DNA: TGTGCCAGCAGGAAGGCAGGGGCGGAGACCCAGTACTTC. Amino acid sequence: CASRKAGAETQYF.

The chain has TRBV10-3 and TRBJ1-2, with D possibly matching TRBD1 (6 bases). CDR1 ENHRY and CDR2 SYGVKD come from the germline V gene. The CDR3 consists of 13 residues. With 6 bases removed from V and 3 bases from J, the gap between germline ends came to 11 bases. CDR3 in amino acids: CAISSDSYYGYTF. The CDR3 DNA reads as TGTGCCATCAGCTCGGACAGTTACTATGGCTACACCTTC.

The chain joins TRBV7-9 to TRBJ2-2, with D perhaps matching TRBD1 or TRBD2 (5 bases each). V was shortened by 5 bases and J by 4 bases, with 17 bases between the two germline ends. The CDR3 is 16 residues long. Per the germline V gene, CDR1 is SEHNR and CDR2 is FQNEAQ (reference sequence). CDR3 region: CASSLTWGKGTGELFF. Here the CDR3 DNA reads TGTGCCAGCAGCCTGACGTGGGGGAAGGGCACCGGGGAGCTGTTTTTT.